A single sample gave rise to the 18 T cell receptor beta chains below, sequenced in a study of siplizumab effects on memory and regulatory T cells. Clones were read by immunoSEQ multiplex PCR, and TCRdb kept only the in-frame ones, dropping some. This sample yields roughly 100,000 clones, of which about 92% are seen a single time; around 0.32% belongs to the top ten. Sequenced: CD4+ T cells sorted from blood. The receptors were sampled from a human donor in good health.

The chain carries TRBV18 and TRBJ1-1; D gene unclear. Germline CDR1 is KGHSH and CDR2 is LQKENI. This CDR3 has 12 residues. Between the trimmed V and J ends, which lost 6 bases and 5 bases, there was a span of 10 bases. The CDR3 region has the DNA TGTGCCAGCTCCGGGGTTGTAACTGAAGCTTTCTTT. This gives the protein CASSGVVTEAFF. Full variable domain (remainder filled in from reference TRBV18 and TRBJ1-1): NAGVMQNPRHLVRRRGQEARLRCSPMKGHSHVYWYRQLPEEGLKFMVYLQKENIIDESGMPKERFSAEFPKEGPSILRIQQVVRGDSAAYFCASSGVVTEAFFGQGTRLTVV.

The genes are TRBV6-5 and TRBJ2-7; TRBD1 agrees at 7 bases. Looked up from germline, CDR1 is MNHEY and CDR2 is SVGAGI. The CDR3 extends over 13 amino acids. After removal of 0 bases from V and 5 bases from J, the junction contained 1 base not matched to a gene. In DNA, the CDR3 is TGTGCCAGCAGTTACTCAGGGGGCAACGAGCAGTACTTC. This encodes CASSYSGGNEQYF.

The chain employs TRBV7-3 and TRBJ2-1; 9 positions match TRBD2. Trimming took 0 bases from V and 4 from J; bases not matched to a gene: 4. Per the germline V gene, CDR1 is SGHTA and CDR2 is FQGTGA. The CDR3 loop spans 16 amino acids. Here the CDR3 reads CASSLTGLAGYNEQFF. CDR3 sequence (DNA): TGTGCCAGCAGCTTAACGGGGCTAGCGGGGTACAATGAGCAGTTCTTC.

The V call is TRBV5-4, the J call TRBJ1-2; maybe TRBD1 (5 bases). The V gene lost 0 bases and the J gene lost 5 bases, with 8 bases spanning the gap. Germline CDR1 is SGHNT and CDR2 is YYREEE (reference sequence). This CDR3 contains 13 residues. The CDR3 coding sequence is TGTGCCAGCAGCTTGGTGGGGGGATATGGCTACACCTTC. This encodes CASSLVGGYGYTF.

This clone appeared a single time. The DNA of the CDR3 is TGTGCCAGCATCCGGACTAGCGCGGCGGAGACCCAGTACTTC. This codes for CASIRTSAAETQYF. The V gene is TRBV6-1, the J gene TRBJ2-5; 9 bases match TRBD2. The CDR3 has 14 residues. The germline V gene encodes CDR1 MNHNS and CDR2 SASEGT. The V segment lost 7 bases and the J segment 5 bases; nucleotides outside the gene matches: 8.

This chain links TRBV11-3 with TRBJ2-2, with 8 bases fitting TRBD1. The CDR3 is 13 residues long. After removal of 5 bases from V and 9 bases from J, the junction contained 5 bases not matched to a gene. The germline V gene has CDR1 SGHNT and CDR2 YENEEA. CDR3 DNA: TGTGCCAGCAGCACCGACAGGGGAAGGGAGCTGTTTTTT. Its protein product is CASSTDRGRELFF.

The DNA of the CDR3 is TGTGCCAGCAGCCCGGGGTTGAGCGGCGACAATGAGCAGTTCTTC. Translated, it gives CASSPGLSGDNEQFF. The chain recombines TRBV7-9 with TRBJ2-1; perhaps TRBD2 as D (5 bases). Trimming removed 5 bases from V and 5 bases from J, with 16 bases in between. This CDR3 is 15 amino acids long. Germline V CDR1 and CDR2: SEHNR, FQNEAQ (reference sequence).

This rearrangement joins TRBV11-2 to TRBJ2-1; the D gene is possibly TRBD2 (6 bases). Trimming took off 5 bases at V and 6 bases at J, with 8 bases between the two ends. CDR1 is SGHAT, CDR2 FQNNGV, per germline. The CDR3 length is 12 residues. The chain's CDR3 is CASSRDFNEQFF. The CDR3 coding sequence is TGTGCCAGCAGCCGGGACTTCAATGAGCAGTTCTTC.

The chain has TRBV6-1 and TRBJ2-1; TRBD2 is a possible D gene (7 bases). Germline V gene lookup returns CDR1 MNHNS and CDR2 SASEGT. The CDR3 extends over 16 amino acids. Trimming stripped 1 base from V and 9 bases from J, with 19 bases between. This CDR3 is CASSEVGGGPWGEQFF. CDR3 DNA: TGTGCCAGCAGTGAAGTAGGGGGAGGGCCTTGGGGTGAGCAGTTCTTC.

DNA of the CDR3: TGTGCCAGCAGTCTCTTGGAGGGTCAGCCCCAGCATTTT. This translates into CASSLLEGQPQHF. The rearrangement links TRBV6-5 to TRBJ1-5; D gene uncertain. V was cut by 5 bases and J by 6 bases, with 11 bases left in between. CDR3 length: 13 residues. In germline, CDR1 is MNHEY, CDR2 SVGAGI.

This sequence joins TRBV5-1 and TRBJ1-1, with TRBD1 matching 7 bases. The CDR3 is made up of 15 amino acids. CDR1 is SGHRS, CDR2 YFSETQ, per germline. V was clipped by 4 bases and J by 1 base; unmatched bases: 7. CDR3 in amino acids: CASSRQGIQNTEAFF. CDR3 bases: TGCGCCAGCAGCCGACAGGGAATTCAGAACACTGAAGCTTTCTTT.

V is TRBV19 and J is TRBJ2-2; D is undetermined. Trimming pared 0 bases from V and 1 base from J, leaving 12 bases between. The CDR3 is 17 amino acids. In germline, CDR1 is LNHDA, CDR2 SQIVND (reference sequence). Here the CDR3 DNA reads TGTGCCAGTAGTATAGATGTTTTGAGGCGGAACACCGGGGAGCTGTTTTTT. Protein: CASSIDVLRRNTGELFF.

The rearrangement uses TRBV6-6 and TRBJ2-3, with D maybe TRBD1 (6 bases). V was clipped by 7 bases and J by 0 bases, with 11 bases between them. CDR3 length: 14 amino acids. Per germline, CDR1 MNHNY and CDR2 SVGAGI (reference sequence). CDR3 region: CASKTGSSTDTQYF. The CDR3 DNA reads TGTGCCAGCAAGACAGGTTCCAGCACAGATACGCAGTATTTT.

In DNA, the CDR3 is TGTGCCAGCAGCTTGGCAGGTCACTATGGCTACACCTTC. Encoded protein: CASSLAGHYGYTF. V usage is TRBV5-6 and J usage is TRBJ1-2; the D is unclear. Germline V gives CDR1 SGHDT, CDR2 YYEEEE. V was clipped by 0 bases and J by 3 bases, with 6 bases between them. The CDR3 loop spans 13 amino acids.

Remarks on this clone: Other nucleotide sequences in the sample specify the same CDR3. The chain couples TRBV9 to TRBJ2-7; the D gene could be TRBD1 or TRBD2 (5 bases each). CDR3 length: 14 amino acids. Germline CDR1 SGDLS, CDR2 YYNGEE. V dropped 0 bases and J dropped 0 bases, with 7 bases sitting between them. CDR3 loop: CASSVGGSSYEQYF. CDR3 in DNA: TGTGCCAGCAGCGTAGGGGGGAGCTCCTACGAGCAGTACTTC. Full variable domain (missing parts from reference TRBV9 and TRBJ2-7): DSGVTQTPKHLITATGQRVTLRCSPRSGDLSVYWYQQSLDQGLQFLIQYYNGEERAKGNILERFSAQQFPDLHSELNLSSLELGDSALYFCASSVGGSSYEQYFGPGTRLTVT.

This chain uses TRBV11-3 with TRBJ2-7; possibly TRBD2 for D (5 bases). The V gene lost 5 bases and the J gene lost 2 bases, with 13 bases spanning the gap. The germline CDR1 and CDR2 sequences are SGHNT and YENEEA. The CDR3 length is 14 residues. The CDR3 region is CASSGNSDTYEQYF. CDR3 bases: TGTGCCAGCAGCGGGAATAGCGATACCTACGAGCAGTACTTC.

The DNA of the CDR3 is TGTGCCAGCAGTAGGCTCCGGTCCTCCGGAGGGGACACAGATACGCAGTATTTT. The encoded protein is CASSRLRSSGGDTDTQYF. The chain joins TRBV2 to TRBJ2-3, with D possibly matching TRBD2 (6 bases). Germline loops: CDR1 SNHLY, CDR2 FYNNEI. The CDR3 extends over 18 amino acids. Between the trimmed V and J ends, which lost 5 bases and 2 bases, there was a span of 23 bases.

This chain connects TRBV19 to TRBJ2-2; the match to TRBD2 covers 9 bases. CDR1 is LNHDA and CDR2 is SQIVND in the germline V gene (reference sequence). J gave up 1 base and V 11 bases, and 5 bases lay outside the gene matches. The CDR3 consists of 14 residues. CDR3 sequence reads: CASLAGGNTGELFF. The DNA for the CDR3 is TGTGCCTCACTAGCGGGTGGGAACACCGGGGAGCTGTTTTTT.